This entry lists 21 T cell receptor beta chains sequenced from one sample in a study of cytomegalovirus exposure and HLA in healthy donors. Method: immunoSEQ multiplex PCR; TCRdb's copy keeps in-frame clones and lacks some. This sample has 170,000 or so clones, with about four fifths found just once. Source material: PBMCs. The source is a woman aged 18-29 years in good health and CMV-seropositive.

The V and J genes are TRBV19 and TRBJ2-3; no clear D. Germline CDR1 reads LNHDA; CDR2 reads SQIVND (reference sequence). The V end was cut by 6 bases, the J end by 2 bases, with 12 bases between. CDR3 length: 14 amino acids. The CDR3 nucleotides read TGTGCCAGTAGGCTGAGCCCCTCCACAGATACGCAGTATTTT. It encodes CASRLSPSTDTQYF.

The genes are TRBV7-2 and TRBJ2-7; D is possibly TRBD2 (5 bases). The germline CDR1 and CDR2 sequences are SGHTA and FQGNSA. The CDR3 is 15 residues long. V was trimmed by 3 bases and J by 0 bases, leaving 12 bases between them. CDR3 nucleotide sequence: TGTGCCAGCAGCTTCCTGGACTGGAGCTCCTACGAGCAGTACTTC. This sequence encodes CASSFLDWSSYEQYF.

The V call is TRBV5-6, the J call TRBJ2-7; TRBD2 matches 7 bases. The CDR3 covers 15 residues. The junction had 9 bases not matched to a gene; V was cut back by 4 bases and J by 2 bases. Germline values: CDR1 SGHDT, CDR2 YYEEEE. The CDR3 reads CASSQGLGGAYEQYF. The CDR3, as DNA: TGTGCCAGCAGCCAAGGGCTTGGGGGGGCCTACGAGCAGTACTTC.

The genes are TRBV7-6 and TRBJ2-3; D possibly corresponds to TRBD1 (6 bases). The CDR3 runs to 15 residues. Germline lookup yields CDR1 SGHVS and CDR2 FNYEAQ. V lost 1 base and J 6 bases, leaving 14 bases between the germline ends. CDR3 sequence: CASSLGQGWPDTQYF. In DNA, the CDR3 is TGTGCCAGCAGCTTAGGTCAGGGGTGGCCGGATACGCAGTATTTT. The complete variable domain, with remaining parts taken from reference TRBV7-6 and TRBJ2-3, reads GAGVSQSPRYKVTKRGQDVALRCDPISGHVSLYWYRQALGQGPEFLTYFNYEAQQDKSGLPNDRFSAERPEGSISTLTIQRTEQRDSAMYRCASSLGQGWPDTQYFGPGTRLTVL.

The V and J genes are TRBV15 and TRBJ1-6, with D unresolved. The CDR3 consists of 15 residues. V lost 4 bases and J 0 bases, leaving 7 bases between the germline ends. Germline loops: CDR1 LNHNV, CDR2 YYDKDF (reference sequence). CDR3 amino acids: CATSTGSSYNSPLHF. The DNA for the CDR3 is TGTGCCACCAGCACAGGAAGCTCCTATAATTCACCCCTCCACTTT.

The gene calls are TRBV13 and TRBJ1-2; 10 nucleotides match TRBD1. V trimming: 5 bases; J trimming: 7 bases; junction bases outside the gene matches: 10. CDR1 and CDR2 (germline): PRHDT, FYEKMQ (reference sequence). The CDR3 consists of 15 residues. The CDR3 nucleotides are TGTGCCAGCAGCCCAGGGGACAGGGGATTGCTTGGCTACACCTTC. Encoded protein: CASSPGDRGLLGYTF.

The chain uses TRBV2 and TRBJ2-3; TRBD1 aligns across 8 bases. In germline, CDR1 is SNHLY, CDR2 FYNNEI. The junction had 9 bases not matched to a gene; V was cut back by 11 bases and J by 5 bases. CDR3 size: 13 residues. This CDR3 is CARRTGSGDTQYF. CDR3 DNA: TGTGCCCGACGGACAGGGTCGGGAGATACGCAGTATTTT. Full variable domain (outside the CDR3, taken from reference TRBV2 and TRBJ2-3): EPEVTQTPSHQVTQMGQEVILRCVPISNHLYFYWYRQILGQKVEFLVSFYNNEISEKSEIFDDQFSVERPDGSNFTLKIRSTKLEDSAMYFCARRTGSGDTQYFGPGTRLTVL.

Points on this clone: One end of the junction does not line up with germline, which may come from a read error. The chain carries TRBV9 and TRBJ2-2; the match to TRBD2 covers 8 bases. The CDR3 spans 17 residues. Germline loops: CDR1 SGDLS, CDR2 YYNGEE. In DNA, the CDR3 is TGCGCCCGCCGCGGGCCCGGGGGGGGAGATGTAACCGGGGAGCTGTTTTTT. Translation: CARRGPGGGDVTGELFF.

The chain has TRBV19 and TRBJ2-5; TRBD1 might be the D (6 bases). The V end was cut by 3 bases, the J end by 5 bases, with 22 bases between. The CDR3 extends over 17 amino acids. Germline V gene data show CDR1 as LNHDA and CDR2 as SQIVND (reference sequence). The CDR3: CASSIRYREGGRETQYF. CDR3 in DNA: TGTGCCAGTAGTATCCGCTACAGGGAAGGAGGCCGGGAGACCCAGTACTTC.

The chain couples TRBV19 to TRBJ2-5; 7 bases fit TRBD1. Trimming cost V 5 bases and J 4 bases; bases outside gene matches: 16. The CDR3 totals 17 residues. CDR1 is LNHDA and CDR2 is SQIVND in the germline V gene (reference sequence). Here the CDR3 reads CASSGRTGAPGGETQYF. The CDR3 DNA sequence: TGTGCCAGTAGTGGGCGAACAGGGGCCCCAGGGGGAGAGACCCAGTACTTC.

This clone has only one observation. This chain connects TRBV4-2 to TRBJ1-5, with D maybe TRBD1 (5 bases). CDR3 length: 15 residues. Germline V CDR1 and CDR2: LGHNA, YNFKEQ. Trimming removed 0 bases from V and 0 bases from J, with 6 bases in between. CDR3 bases: TGTGCCAGCAGCCAAGATAGGGGTAGCAATCAGCCCCAGCATTTT. Translated: CASSQDRGSNQPQHF.

The chain employs TRBV4-1 and TRBJ1-2; TRBD1 is a possible D gene (5 bases). The V gene's germline CDR1 is MGHRA and CDR2 YSYEKL. The ends were cut back, 1 base at V and 7 bases at J, with 16 bases in the middle. This CDR3 has 15 residues. DNA of the CDR3: TGCGCCAGCAGCCAAGCCCCTCAGGGTCGTAGTGGCTACACCTTC. The encoded protein is CASSQAPQGRSGYTF.

V gene TRBV7-9 combines with J gene TRBJ2-3; 11 nucleotides align to TRBD2. After removal of 6 bases from V and 9 bases from J, the junction contained 11 bases not matched to a gene. The CDR3 length is 15 residues. The germline V gene has CDR1 SEHNR and CDR2 FQNEAQ (reference sequence). This chain's CDR3 is CASRHIAGGPGTQYF. In DNA, the CDR3 is TGTGCCAGCAGACACATAGCGGGGGGGCCAGGGACGCAGTATTTT.

This clone was detected once. The chain recombines TRBV9 with TRBJ2-5; maybe TRBD1 (6 bases). The ends were cut back, 0 bases at V and 5 bases at J, with 14 bases in the middle. This CDR3 has 15 residues. The germline gives CDR1 SGDLS, CDR2 YYNGEE. CDR3 amino acids: CASSVEAGAEETQYF. The CDR3 nucleotides are TGTGCCAGCAGCGTAGAAGCAGGGGCAGAGGAGACCCAGTACTTC.

The rearrangement uses TRBV7-8 and TRBJ1-2; D remains unclear. Germline CDR1 reads SGHVS; CDR2 reads FQNEAQ. This CDR3 comprises 17 residues. The germline V and J ends were trimmed by 5 bases and 1 base, with 20 bases remaining between them. The CDR3 region is CASSPVSRQTLNYGYTF. In DNA, the CDR3 is TGTGCCAGCAGCCCTGTGTCGAGGCAGACCCTTAACTATGGCTACACCTTC.

This CDR3 is CASSFGQGVDEQYF. The CDR3 DNA reads as TGTGCCAGCAGCTTTGGTCAGGGGGTCGACGAGCAGTACTTC. This sequence joins TRBV5-6 and TRBJ2-7; TRBD1 agrees at 7 bases. J lost 5 bases, V lost 2 bases, and 7 bases had no gene match. The germline gives CDR1 SGHDT, CDR2 YYEEEE. The CDR3 consists of 14 residues.

The rearrangement uses TRBV5-4 and TRBJ2-7, with 9 bases aligning to TRBD1. V dropped 5 bases and J dropped 0; count of bases not matched to a gene: 6. This CDR3 has 15 amino acids. The germline V gene encodes CDR1 SGHNT and CDR2 YYREEE (reference sequence). The DNA for the CDR3 is TGTGCCAGCAGTCCCGGACAGGGGTCCTCCTACGAGCAGTACTTC. Encoded protein: CASSPGQGSSYEQYF.

This clone was observed once. A junction boundary mismatches the germline segment, possibly from a read error. V gene TRBV4-1 combines with J gene TRBJ1-2; D might be TRBD1 (5 bases). The CDR3 covers 12 residues. Germline V gives CDR1 MGHRA, CDR2 YSYEKL. The CDR3 nucleotides read TGCGCCAGCAGCCAAACCGCGACAGCCACGGGCTTC. Protein: CASSQTATATGF.

V and J are TRBV7-9 and TRBJ2-5; TRBD1 is a possible D gene (5 bases). The CDR3 is 11 amino acids. The V end lost 4 bases, the J end lost 10 bases, and 10 bases lay between the germline ends. Germline V gene sequence: CDR1 SEHNR, CDR2 FQNEAQ (reference sequence). CDR3 sequence reads: CASSSRVDQYF. For the CDR3, the DNA is TGTGCCAGCAGCTCCAGGGTGGACCAGTACTTC.

The V gene is TRBV9, the J gene TRBJ2-1, with 12 positions matching TRBD2. V shed 3 bases, J shed 1 base, and the junction held 5 bases outside the gene matches. This CDR3 has 17 amino acids. The germline V gene encodes CDR1 SGDLS and CDR2 YYNGEE. CDR3 region: CASSARLAGDSYNEQFF. Written as DNA, the CDR3 is TGTGCCAGCAGCGCTCGACTAGCGGGGGATTCCTACAATGAGCAGTTCTTC.

The CDR3 spells CSASPRGEAFF. CDR3 coding DNA: TGCAGTGCCAGTCCCCGGGGTGAAGCTTTCTTT. The chain combines TRBV20-1 with TRBJ1-1, with D unresolved. Trimming took off 6 bases at V and 7 bases at J, with 12 bases between the two ends. There are 11 residues in the CDR3. CDR1 and CDR2 from the germline V gene are DFQATT and SNEGSKA (reference sequence).